The clone carrying this T cell receptor beta chain has only one observation. Its antigen is as yet unknown. This entry is derived from a study of shared clonotypes between healthy human individuals. Overall study findings and caveats: Larger estimated richness was generally seen in naive subsets than in memory subsets. Clonotypes shared by all four donors outscored non-shared clonotypes in generation probability. An expected dependence of interdonor clonotype sharing on sequencing depth was noted.

The protocol was immunoSEQ multiplex PCR, while the TCRdb copy is restricted to in-frame clones and leaves out a portion. The sample has 560,000 or so clones, about 96% seen once. Naive CD8 cells were CD45RO-negative, positively selected for CCR7, excluding terminally differentiated effector memory CD45RA+ cells. V was pared by 3 bases and J by 4 bases, with 13 bases between. Germline values: CDR1 MNHEY, CDR2 SMNVEV (reference sequence). The CDR3 has 14 amino acids. This TCR was sampled from a woman in her twenties or thirties in good health. V and J are TRBV27 and TRBJ2-7; D may be TRBD1 or TRBD2 (6 bases each). The sequencing sample was made of naive CD8+ T cells sorted from blood. CDR3 DNA: TGTGCCAGCAGTTTTGCAGGGGAGGTTTACGAGCAGTACTTC. Its translation is CASSFAGEVYEQYF.